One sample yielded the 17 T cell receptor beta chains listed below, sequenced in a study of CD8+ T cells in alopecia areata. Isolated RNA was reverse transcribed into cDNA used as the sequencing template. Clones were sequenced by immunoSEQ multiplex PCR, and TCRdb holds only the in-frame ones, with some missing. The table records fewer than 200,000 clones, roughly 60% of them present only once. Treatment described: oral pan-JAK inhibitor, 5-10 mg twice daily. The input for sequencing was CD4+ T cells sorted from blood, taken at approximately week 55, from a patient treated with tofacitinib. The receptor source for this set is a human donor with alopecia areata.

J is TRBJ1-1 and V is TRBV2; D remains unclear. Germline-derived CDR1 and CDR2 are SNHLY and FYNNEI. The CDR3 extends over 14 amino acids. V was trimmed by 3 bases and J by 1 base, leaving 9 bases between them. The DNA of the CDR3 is TGTGCCAGCAGTGATAGAGGGCGGAACACTGAAGCTTTCTTT. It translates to CASSDRGRNTEAFF.

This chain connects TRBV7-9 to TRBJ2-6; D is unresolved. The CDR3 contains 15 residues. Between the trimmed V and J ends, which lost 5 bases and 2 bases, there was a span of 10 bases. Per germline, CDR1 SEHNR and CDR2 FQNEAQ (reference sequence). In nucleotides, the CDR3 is TGTGCCAGCAGCCCCCTAGGAGCTGGGGCCAACGTCCTGACTTTC. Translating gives CASSPLGAGANVLTF. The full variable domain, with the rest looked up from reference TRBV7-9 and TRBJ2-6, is DTGVSQNPRHKITKRGQNVTFRCDPISEHNRLYWYRQTLGQGPEFLTYFQNEAQLEKSRLLSDRFSAERPKGSFSTLEIQRTEQGDSAMYLCASSPLGAGANVLTFGAGSRLTVL.

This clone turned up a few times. The DNA for the CDR3 is TGTGCCACCTCTCGAGGAGTTCACGAGCAGTACTTC. Amino acids: CATSRGVHEQYF. This chain links TRBV10-3 with TRBJ2-7; the D is unclear. From germline, CDR1 is ENHRY and CDR2 SYGVKD. Trimming shortened V by 10 bases and J by 5 bases, and 15 bases separated the two germline ends. CDR3 length: 12 amino acids.

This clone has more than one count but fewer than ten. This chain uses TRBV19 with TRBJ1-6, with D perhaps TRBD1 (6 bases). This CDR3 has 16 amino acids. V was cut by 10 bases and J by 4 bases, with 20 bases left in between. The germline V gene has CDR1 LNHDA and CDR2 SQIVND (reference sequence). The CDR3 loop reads CATTSGARGYNSPLHF. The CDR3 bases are TGTGCCACCACTTCGGGGGCAAGGGGATATAATTCACCCCTCCACTTT.

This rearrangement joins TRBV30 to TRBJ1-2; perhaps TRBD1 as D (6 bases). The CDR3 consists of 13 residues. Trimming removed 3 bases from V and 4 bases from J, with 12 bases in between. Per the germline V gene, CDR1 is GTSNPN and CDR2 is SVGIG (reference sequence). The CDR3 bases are TGTGCCTGGAGCCCTACAGGGTTCTATGGCTACACCTTC. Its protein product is CAWSPTGFYGYTF. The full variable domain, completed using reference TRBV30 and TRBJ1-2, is SQTIHQWPATLVQPVGSPLSLECTVEGTSNPNLYWYRQAAGRGLQLLFYSVGIGQISSEVPQNLSASRPQDRQFILSSKKLLLSDSGFYLCAWSPTGFYGYTFGSGTRLTVV.

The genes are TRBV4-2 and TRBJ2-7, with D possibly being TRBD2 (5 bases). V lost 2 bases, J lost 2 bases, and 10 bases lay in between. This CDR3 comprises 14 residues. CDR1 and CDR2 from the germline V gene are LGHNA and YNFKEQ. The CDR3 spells CASSQTSGTYEQYF. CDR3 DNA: TGTGCCAGCAGCCAAACGTCGGGGACCTACGAGCAGTACTTC.

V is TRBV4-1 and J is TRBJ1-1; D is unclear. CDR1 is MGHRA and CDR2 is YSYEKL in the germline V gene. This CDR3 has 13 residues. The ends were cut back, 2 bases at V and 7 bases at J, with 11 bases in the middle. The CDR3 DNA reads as TGCGCCAGCAGCCAACCATCGGAAGTTGAAGCTTTCTTT. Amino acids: CASSQPSEVEAFF.

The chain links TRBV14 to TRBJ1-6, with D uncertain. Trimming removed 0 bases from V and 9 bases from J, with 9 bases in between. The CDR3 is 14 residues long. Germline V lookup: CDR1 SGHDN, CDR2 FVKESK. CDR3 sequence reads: CASSQDWASSPLHF. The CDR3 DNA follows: TGTGCCAGCAGCCAAGATTGGGCCAGTTCACCCCTCCACTTT.

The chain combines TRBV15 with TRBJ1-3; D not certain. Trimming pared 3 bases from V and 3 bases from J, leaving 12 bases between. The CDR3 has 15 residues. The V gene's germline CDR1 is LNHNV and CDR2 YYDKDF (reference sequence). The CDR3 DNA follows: TGTGCCACCAGCAGGGAGGCCACTCTTGGAAACACCATATATTTT. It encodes CATSREATLGNTIYF.

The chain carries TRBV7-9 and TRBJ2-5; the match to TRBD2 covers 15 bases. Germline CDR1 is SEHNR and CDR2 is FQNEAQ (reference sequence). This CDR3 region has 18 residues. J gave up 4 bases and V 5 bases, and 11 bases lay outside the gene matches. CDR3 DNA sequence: TGTGCCAGCAGCCCGCCTTGGACTAGCGGGGGGGCCCGAGAGACCCAGTACTTC. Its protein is CASSPPWTSGGARETQYF.

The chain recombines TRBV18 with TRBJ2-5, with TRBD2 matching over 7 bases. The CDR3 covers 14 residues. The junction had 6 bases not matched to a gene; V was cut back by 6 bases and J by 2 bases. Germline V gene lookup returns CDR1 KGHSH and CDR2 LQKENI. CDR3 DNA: TGTGCCAGCTCCCCCACTAGCGTACAAGAGACCCAGTACTTC. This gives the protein CASSPTSVQETQYF. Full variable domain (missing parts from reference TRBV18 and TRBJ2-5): NAGVMQNPRHLVRRRGQEARLRCSPMKGHSHVYWYRQLPEEGLKFMVYLQKENIIDESGMPKERFSAEFPKEGPSILRIQQVVRGDSAAYFCASSPTSVQETQYFGPGTRLLVL.

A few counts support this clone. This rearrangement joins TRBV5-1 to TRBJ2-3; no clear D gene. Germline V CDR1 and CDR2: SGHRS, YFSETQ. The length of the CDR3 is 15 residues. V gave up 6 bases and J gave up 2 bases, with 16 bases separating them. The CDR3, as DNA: TGCGCCAGCATCGCCTTAGGGATGGCCACAGATACGCAGTATTTT. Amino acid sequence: CASIALGMATDTQYF.

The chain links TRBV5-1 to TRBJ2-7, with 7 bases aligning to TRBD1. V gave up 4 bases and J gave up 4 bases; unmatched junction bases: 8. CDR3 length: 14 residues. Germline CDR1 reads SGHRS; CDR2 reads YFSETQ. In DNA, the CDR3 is TGCGCCAGCAGCATAGGACAGGAAGTTTACGAGCAGTACTTC. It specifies CASSIGQEVYEQYF.

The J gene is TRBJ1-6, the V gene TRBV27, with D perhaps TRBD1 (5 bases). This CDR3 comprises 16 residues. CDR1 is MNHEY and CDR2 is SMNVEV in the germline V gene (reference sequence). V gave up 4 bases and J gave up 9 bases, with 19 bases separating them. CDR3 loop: CASSSIPPFGGSPLHF. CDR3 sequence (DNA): TGTGCCAGCAGTTCGATCCCTCCCTTCGGGGGTTCACCCCTCCACTTT.

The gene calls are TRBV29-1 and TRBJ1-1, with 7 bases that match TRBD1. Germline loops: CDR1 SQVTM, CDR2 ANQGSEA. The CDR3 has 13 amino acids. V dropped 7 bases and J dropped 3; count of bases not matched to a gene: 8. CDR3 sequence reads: CSATDRADTEAFF. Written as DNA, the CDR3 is TGCAGCGCGACTGACAGGGCTGACACTGAAGCTTTCTTT.

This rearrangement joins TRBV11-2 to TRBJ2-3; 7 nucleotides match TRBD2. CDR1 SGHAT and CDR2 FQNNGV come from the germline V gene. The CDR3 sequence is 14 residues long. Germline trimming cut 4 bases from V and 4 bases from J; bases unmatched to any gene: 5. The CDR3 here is CASSWNLAADTQYF. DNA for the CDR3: TGTGCCAGCAGCTGGAATCTAGCGGCAGATACGCAGTATTTT.

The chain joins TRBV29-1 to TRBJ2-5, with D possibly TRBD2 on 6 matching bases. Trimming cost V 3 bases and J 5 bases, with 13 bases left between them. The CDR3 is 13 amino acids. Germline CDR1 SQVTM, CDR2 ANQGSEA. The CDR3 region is CSVEGGRRETQYF. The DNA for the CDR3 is TGCAGCGTTGAGGGGGGACGGCGGGAGACCCAGTACTTC.